This TCR beta chain is from a study of T cell responses to AZD1222 COVID-19 vaccine. Study results and caveats: After two AZD1222 doses, spike-specific TCR breadth and depth rose versus day 0. The donor cohort was predominantly white British with a female majority, and clonal diversity may have been underestimated. No repertoire was sampled before or during the peak T cell response, only after it. Reports say nearly half of spike-specific TCRs go after unmutated variant regions.

Assay used: immunoSEQ multiplex PCR; TCRdb lists only in-frame clones, some missing. The sample shows 83,000 or so clones, around nine tenths of them seen only once. A remark on this clone: Its antigen remains unknown.

The CDR3 is 14 residues long. Between the trimmed V and J ends, which lost 6 bases and 3 bases, there was a span of 14 bases. Germline V lookup: CDR1 MNHEY, CDR2 SVGAGI. This sequence originates from an adult who received the AZD1222 COVID-19 vaccine. The genes are TRBV6-5 and TRBJ1-1, with D perhaps TRBD1 (6 bases). The sequencing here drew on peripheral blood, taken 28 days after the second AZD1222 dose. DNA for the CDR3: TGTGCCAGCAGCCTACTGGCAGGGGACACTGAAGCTTTCTTT. Its protein product is CASSLLAGDTEAFF.